This TCR beta chain was sequenced in a study of blood T cells in healthy people across ages. A J-beta primer mix and a sample-barcoded 5' primer were used in a second PCR of roughly 6 to 11 cycles. One entry per CDR3 protein results from TCRdb running MiXCR on the 5' RACE reads. The data contain about 1.5 million distinct CDR3 sequences, roughly 40% of them singletons. The V gene lost 5 bases and the J gene lost 0 bases, with 7 bases spanning the gap. CDR1 and CDR2 from the germline V gene are LGHNT and FRNRAP. CDR3 length: 13 amino acids. The sequencing sample was made of blood. The chain is built from TRBV12-5 and TRBJ2-5; D not resolved. The receptor was derived from a woman aged 18-29 years in good health. The CDR3 reads CASGPGYQETQYF. The CDR3 bases are TGTGCTAGTGGTCCTGGGTACCAAGAGACCCAGTACTTC.